Each of the 20 T cell receptor beta chains below was sequenced from the same sample in a study of molecular identifiers for immune sequencing clone quantification (dated by TCRdb to 2017 to 2018). The receptor library was made with PCR. This sample was sequenced with a NextSeq 500. The public sequencing data were trimmed at Q25 with fastp and processed into clonotypes with MiXCR by TCRdb, which kept only in-frame beta chains. Every entry covers one CDR3 protein and lists the most common genes and DNA from its rows. The sample table records approximately 550,000 distinct CDR3 sequences; about 25% of these occur just once. Jointly, the top ten make up 0.7% to 0.9% of the sample. The specimen sequenced was naive CD8+ T cells from blood, with Jurkat cell RNA spiked in. The meaning of the sample's cell subset or site label: FACS-sorted CD8+CD4-CCR7+CD45RA+ naive T cells. The receptors were gathered from a human donor in good health. Some libraries in this study had Jurkat cell RNA spiked in.

On this clonotype: Germline is not matched at one junction end, which may reflect a read error. The gene calls are TRBV28 and TRBJ2-3, with D possibly TRBD1 on 5 matching bases. The CDR3 is 15 amino acids. The germline gives CDR1 MDHEN, CDR2 SYDVKM. CDR3 nucleotide sequence: TGTGCCAGCAGTTTTGGGGCCTCGAGCACAGATACGCGGTATTTT. This sequence encodes CASSFGASSTDTRYF.

The chain has TRBV24-1 and TRBJ2-1; D gene unclear. Trimming took off 6 bases at V and 3 bases at J, with 5 bases between the two ends. This CDR3 comprises 12 residues. Germline lookup yields CDR1 KGHDR and CDR2 SFDVKD. The CDR3 region is CATSLGYNEQFF. The CDR3 DNA sequence: TGTGCCACCAGTCTAGGCTACAATGAGCAGTTCTTC.

The chain joins TRBV14 to TRBJ2-1; the D gene is possibly TRBD2 (7 bases). Germline CDR1 and CDR2: SGHDN and FVKESK. The CDR3 is made up of 15 amino acids. Trimming shortened V by 2 bases and J by 0 bases, and 8 bases separated the two germline ends. The DNA for the CDR3 is TGTGCCAGCAGCCAAAGGGGGGGCTCCTACAATGAGCAGTTCTTC. It specifies CASSQRGGSYNEQFF.

With regard to this clonotype: A much larger clone sits a single nucleotide away, making a read error possible. The chain employs TRBV4-3 and TRBJ2-7, with a weak D call TRBD1 (5 bases). The CDR3 runs to 14 residues. Germline CDR1 and CDR2: LGHNA and YSLEER. V was pared by 0 bases and J by 9 bases, with 15 bases between. CDR3 bases: TGCGCCAGCAGCCAAGATCCAGGGCTAGTCGCGCAGTACTTC. Protein sequence: CASSQDPGLVAQYF.

This clonotype was found once. This clone may be a read error of a much larger clone one base away. V and J are TRBV4-3 and TRBJ1-1, with a tentative D call TRBD1 (6 bases). CDR3 length: 15 residues. Germline-derived CDR1 and CDR2 are LGHNA and YSLEER. The CDR3 spells CACSQGQTMNTEAFF. The CDR3 coding sequence is TGCGCCTGCAGCCAAGGACAGACTATGAACACTGAAGCTTTCTTT.

The CDR3 is CASSFSGTGYYGYTF. CDR3 coding DNA: TGTGCCAGCAGTTTTTCCGGGACAGGGTACTATGGCTACACCTTC. The chain is built from TRBV28 and TRBJ1-2; 9 nucleotides align to TRBD1. With V trimmed by 3 bases and J by 3 bases, 5 bases remained unmatched. The germline V gene encodes CDR1 MDHEN and CDR2 SYDVKM. There are 15 residues in the CDR3.

Points on this clonotype: A read error may produce the germline difference seen at one junction end. The V and J genes are TRBV4-3 and TRBJ1-2; possible D gene TRBD1, 6 bases. The CDR3 runs 15 residues. CDR1 and CDR2 from the germline V gene are LGHNA and YSLEER. CDR3 residues: CASRQDRTVNYGYTF. The CDR3 DNA is TGCGCCAGCCGCCAAGACCGGACAGTAAACTATGGCTACACCTTC.

The V call is TRBV7-6, the J call TRBJ2-3, with D possibly TRBD2 on 6 matching bases. Trimming shortened V by 5 bases and J by 0 bases, and 15 bases separated the two germline ends. The CDR3 spans 16 residues. Per the germline V gene, CDR1 is SGHVS and CDR2 is FNYEAQ. The CDR3 sequence: CASSPWDFASTDTQYF. In DNA form, the CDR3 reads TGTGCCAGCAGCCCCTGGGACTTTGCTAGCACAGATACGCAGTATTTT.

This clonotype was seen only a few times. The V gene is TRBV5-6, the J gene TRBJ2-5; D is uncertain. The CDR3 loop spans 12 amino acids. V lost 4 bases and J 4 bases, leaving 8 bases between the germline ends. Germline CDR1 reads SGHDT; CDR2 reads YYEEEE. CDR3 nucleotides: TGTGCCAGCAGCCCGTTGGCAGAGACCCAGTACTTC. Translating it yields CASSPLAETQYF.

The chain recombines TRBV12-3 or TRBV12-4 with TRBJ2-1; 9 nucleotides match TRBD1. The CDR3 consists of 14 residues. The J segment lost 9 bases and the V segment lost 2 bases, leaving 5 bases of the junction unmatched. The CDR3 coding sequence is TGTGCCAGCAGTTTACGGGACAGGGTTCCTGAGCAGTTCTTC. Protein product: CASSLRDRVPEQFF.

To note about this clonotype: One junction end disagrees with the germline gene, perhaps due to a read error. This chain uses TRBV6-6 with TRBJ2-3; 9 nucleotides match TRBD2. CDR1 and CDR2 from the germline V gene are MNHNY and SVGAGI (reference sequence). The CDR3 loop spans 15 amino acids. The CDR3: CASSSLAGARDTPYF. CDR3 bases: TGTGCCAGCAGTTCCTTAGCGGGAGCGAGGGATACGCCGTATTTT.

Concerning this clonotype: A junction boundary mismatches the germline segment, possibly from a read error. The CDR3 sequence: CAGSHRTDESTEAFF. CDR3 coding DNA: TGTGCCGGCAGTCACAGGACTGATGAGTCCACTGAAGCTTTCTTT. The V call is TRBV27, the J call TRBJ1-1, with TRBD1 as a possible D gene (5 bases). This CDR3 region has 15 residues. The V gene's germline CDR1 is MNHEY and CDR2 SMNVEV (reference sequence).

A single count supports this clonotype. One base separates it from a far larger clone, so it is likely a read error. In DNA form, the CDR3 reads TGTGCCAGCCGCTCGCCCGGGGGGTACGAGCAGTACTTC. Protein sequence: CASRSPGGYEQYF. The chain links TRBV7-2 to TRBJ2-7; 7 nucleotides agree with TRBD2. This CDR3 spans 13 amino acids. The junction had 8 bases not matched to a gene; V was cut back by 8 bases and J by 4 bases. The germline CDR1 and CDR2 sequences are SGHTA and FQGNSA.

In regard to this clonotype: Likely a read error: the CDR3 ends without its conserved phenylalanine or tryptophan. The J gene is TRBJ2-2, the V gene TRBV6-5; no clear D gene. The CDR3 runs 13 residues. Germline V gene lookup returns CDR1 MNHEY and CDR2 SVGAGI. Trimming removed 0 bases at V and 8 bases at J, with 7 bases between. Here the CDR3 reads CASSYSMGGELFL. The CDR3 coding sequence is TGTGCCAGCAGTTACTCGATGGGGGGGGAGCTGTTTCTT.

This rearrangement joins TRBV11-2 to TRBJ1-5; unclear D gene. V shed 5 bases and J shed 0 bases, with 17 bases lying between them. The CDR3 loop spans 17 amino acids. CDR1 SGHAT and CDR2 FQNNGV come from the germline V gene. The CDR3 region is CASSQGKGGYSNQPQHF. In DNA form, the CDR3 reads TGTGCCAGCAGCCAAGGAAAGGGAGGCTATAGCAATCAGCCCCAGCATTTT.

This chain's CDR3 is CASSLTGSPYEQYF. The CDR3 DNA reads TGCGCCAGCAGCCTGACAGGGAGTCCCTACGAGCAGTACTTC. This rearrangement joins TRBV5-1 to TRBJ2-7, with 7 bases that match TRBD1. V shed 4 bases and J 2 bases; nucleotides not matched to a gene: 6. Germline V gives CDR1 SGHRS, CDR2 YFSETQ. This CDR3 is 14 amino acids long.

The chain joins TRBV4-3 to TRBJ1-1; no clear D gene. Per germline, CDR1 LGHNA and CDR2 YSLEER. The CDR3 extends over 16 amino acids. V lost 0 bases, J lost 5 bases, and 16 bases lay in between. This CDR3 reads CASSQEVRGVWTEAFF. In DNA form, the CDR3 reads TGCGCCAGCAGCCAAGAGGTCCGTGGGGTTTGGACTGAAGCTTTCTTT.

DNA of the CDR3: TGTGCCAGCAGACCCGGGCGGACAGGGGTTTTTGGGGAGCAGTACTTC. Protein product: CASRPGRTGVFGEQYF. The chain has TRBV27 and TRBJ2-7; 9 nucleotides line up with TRBD1. Germline V lookup: CDR1 MNHEY, CDR2 SMNVEV (reference sequence). Trimming removed 6 bases from V and 7 bases from J; junction bases left unmatched: 16. CDR3 length: 16 amino acids.

Remarks on this clonotype: One junction end does not reproduce the germline sequence, and a read error may be involved. This chain joins TRBV5-1 and TRBJ2-7; TRBD1 might be the D (6 bases). The V gene's germline CDR1 is SGHRS and CDR2 YFSETQ. The CDR3 spans 13 residues. CDR3 nucleotides: TGCGCCCGCATGGGGGCACTTTCCTACGGGCGGTCCTTC. Translating it yields CARMGALSYGRSF.

There are a few counts of this clonotype. V usage is TRBV6-1 and J usage is TRBJ1-6; 9 bases match TRBD1. Germline V CDR1 and CDR2: MNHNS, SASEGT. This CDR3 comprises 14 residues. J gave up 10 bases and V 6 bases, and 7 bases lay outside the gene matches. CDR3 residues: CASRTDRGYSPLHF. The CDR3 DNA sequence: TGTGCCAGCAGAACGGACAGGGGATACTCACCCCTCCACTTT.